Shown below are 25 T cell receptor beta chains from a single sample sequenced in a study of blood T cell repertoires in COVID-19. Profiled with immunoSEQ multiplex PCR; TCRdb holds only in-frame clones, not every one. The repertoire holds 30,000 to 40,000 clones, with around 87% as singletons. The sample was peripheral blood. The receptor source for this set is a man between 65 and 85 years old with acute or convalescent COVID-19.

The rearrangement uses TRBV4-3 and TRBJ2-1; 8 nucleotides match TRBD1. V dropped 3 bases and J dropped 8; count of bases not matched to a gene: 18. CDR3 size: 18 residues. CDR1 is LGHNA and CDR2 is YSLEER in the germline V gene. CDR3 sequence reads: CASSHPASGRGPTYEQFF. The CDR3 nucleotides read TGCGCCAGCAGCCACCCCGCCTCGGGCAGGGGGCCTACGTATGAGCAGTTCTTC.

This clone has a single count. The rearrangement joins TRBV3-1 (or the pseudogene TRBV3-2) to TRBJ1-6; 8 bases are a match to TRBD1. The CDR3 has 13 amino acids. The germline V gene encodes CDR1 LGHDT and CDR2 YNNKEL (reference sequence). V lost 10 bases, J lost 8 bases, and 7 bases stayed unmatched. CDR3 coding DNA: TGTGCCACCAACAGGGGGTTCGATTCACCCCTCCACTTT. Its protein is CATNRGFDSPLHF.

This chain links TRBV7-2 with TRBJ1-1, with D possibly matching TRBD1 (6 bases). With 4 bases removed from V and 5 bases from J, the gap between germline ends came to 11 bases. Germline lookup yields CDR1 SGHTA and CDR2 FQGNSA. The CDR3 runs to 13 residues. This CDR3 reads CASSSSRGTEAFF. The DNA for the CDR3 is TGTGCCAGCAGCTCGTCGAGGGGGACTGAAGCTTTCTTT.

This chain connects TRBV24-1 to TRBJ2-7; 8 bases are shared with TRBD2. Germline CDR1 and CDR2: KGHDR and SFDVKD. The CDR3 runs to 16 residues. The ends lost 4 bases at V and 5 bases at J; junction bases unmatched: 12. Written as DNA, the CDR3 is TGTGCCACCAGTGACTCCCGGGGGGGAGACTTGGACGAGCAGTACTTC. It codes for CATSDSRGGDLDEQYF.

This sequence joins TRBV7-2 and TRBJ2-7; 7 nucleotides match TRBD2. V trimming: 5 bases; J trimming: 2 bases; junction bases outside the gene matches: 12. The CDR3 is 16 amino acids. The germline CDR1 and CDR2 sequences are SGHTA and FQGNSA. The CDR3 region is CASSGLGGSPPYEQYF. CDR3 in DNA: TGTGCCAGCAGCGGACTAGGCGGGAGCCCTCCCTACGAGCAGTACTTC.

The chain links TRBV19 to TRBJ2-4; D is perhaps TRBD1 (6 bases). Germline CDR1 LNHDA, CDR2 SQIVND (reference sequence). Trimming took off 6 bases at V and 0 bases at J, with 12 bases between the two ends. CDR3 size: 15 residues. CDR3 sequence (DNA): TGTGCCAGTAGCGGACAGACCGAAGCCAAAAACATTCAGTACTTC. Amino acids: CASSGQTEAKNIQYF.

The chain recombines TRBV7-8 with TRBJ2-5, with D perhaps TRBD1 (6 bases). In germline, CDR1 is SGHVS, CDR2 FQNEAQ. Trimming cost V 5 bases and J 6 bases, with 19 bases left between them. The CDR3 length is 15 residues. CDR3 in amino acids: CASSTGTSPEKTQYF. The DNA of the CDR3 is TGTGCCAGCAGCACGGGGACATCCCCCGAAAAGACCCAGTACTTC.

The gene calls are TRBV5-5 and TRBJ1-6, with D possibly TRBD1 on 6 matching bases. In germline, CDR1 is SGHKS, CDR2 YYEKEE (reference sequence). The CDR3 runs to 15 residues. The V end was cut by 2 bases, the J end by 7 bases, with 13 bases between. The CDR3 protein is CASSLRDTPNSPLHF. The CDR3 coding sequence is TGTGCCAGCAGCTTAAGGGACACACCGAATTCACCCCTCCACTTT.

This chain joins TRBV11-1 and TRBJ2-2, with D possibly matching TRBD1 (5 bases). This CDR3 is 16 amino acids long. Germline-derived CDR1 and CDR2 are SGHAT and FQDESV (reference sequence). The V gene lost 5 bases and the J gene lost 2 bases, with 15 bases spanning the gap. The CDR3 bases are TGTGCCAGCAGCCAGGGTCGTTTCTCAAACACCGGGGAGCTGTTTTTT. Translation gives CASSQGRFSNTGELFF.

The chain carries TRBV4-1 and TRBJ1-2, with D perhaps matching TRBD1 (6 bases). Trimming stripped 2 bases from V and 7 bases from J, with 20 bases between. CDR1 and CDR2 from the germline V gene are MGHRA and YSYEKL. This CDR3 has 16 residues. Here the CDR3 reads CASSQPVQGSEVGYTF. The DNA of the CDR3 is TGCGCCAGCAGCCAACCTGTACAGGGTTCGGAGGTTGGCTACACCTTC.

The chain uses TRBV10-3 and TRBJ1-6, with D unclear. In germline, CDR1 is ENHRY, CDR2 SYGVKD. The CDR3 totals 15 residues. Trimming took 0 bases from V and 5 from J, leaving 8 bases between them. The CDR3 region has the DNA TGTGCCATCAGTGAGTCTACGGTTAATAATTCACCCCTCCACTTT. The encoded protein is CAISESTVNNSPLHF.

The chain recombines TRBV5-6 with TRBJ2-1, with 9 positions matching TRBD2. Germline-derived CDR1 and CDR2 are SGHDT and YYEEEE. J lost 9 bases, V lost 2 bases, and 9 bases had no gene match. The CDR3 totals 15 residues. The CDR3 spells CASSFGVAGETEQFF. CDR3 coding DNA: TGTGCCAGCAGCTTCGGGGTAGCGGGAGAGACTGAGCAGTTCTTC.

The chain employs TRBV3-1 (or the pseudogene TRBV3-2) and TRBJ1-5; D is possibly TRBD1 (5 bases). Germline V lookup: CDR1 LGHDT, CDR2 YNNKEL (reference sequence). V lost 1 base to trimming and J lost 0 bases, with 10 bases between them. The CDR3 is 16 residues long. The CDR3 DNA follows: TGTGCCAGCAGCCAAGCGGGGGGGAATAGCAATCAGCCCCAGCATTTT. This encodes CASSQAGGNSNQPQHF.

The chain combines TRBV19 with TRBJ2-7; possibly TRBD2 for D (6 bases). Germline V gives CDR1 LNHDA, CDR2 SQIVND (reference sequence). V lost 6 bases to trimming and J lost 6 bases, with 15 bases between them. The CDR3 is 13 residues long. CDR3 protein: CASSPVTSIEQYF. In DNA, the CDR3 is TGTGCCAGTAGCCCCGTCACTAGCATCGAGCAGTACTTC.

Here the CDR3 DNA reads TGTGCCAGCAGCGTAGAGGAGAGGGATGGCGCTCGCTCCTACAATGAGCAGTTCTTC. Its protein is CASSVEERDGARSYNEQFF. The genes are TRBV9 and TRBJ2-1; D is perhaps TRBD2 (5 bases). Germline CDR1 reads SGDLS; CDR2 reads YYNGEE. The V end lost 0 bases, the J end lost 0 bases, and 19 bases lay between the germline ends. There are 19 residues in the CDR3.

The CDR3 here is CASSSGRDLDYEQYF. The CDR3 nucleotides read TGTGCCAGCAGCTCCGGCCGGGACTTAGACTACGAGCAGTACTTC. The V gene is TRBV11-1, the J gene TRBJ2-7; weak D call: TRBD2 (6 bases). CDR3 size: 15 residues. Deletions cut 4 bases from V and 3 bases from J, with 16 bases between. Germline V gene sequence: CDR1 SGHAT, CDR2 FQDESV (reference sequence).

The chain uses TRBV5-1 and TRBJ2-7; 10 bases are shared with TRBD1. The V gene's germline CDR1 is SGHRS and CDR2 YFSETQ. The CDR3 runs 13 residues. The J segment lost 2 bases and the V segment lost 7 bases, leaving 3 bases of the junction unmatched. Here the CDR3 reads CASRTGGTYEQYF. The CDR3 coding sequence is TGCGCCAGCCGGACAGGGGGAACCTACGAGCAGTACTTC.

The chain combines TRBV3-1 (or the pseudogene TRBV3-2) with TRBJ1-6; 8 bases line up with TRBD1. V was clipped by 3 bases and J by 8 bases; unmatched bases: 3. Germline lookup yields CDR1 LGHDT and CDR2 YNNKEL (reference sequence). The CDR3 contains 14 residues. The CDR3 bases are TGTGCCAGCAGCCAGGAGGACAGGGATTCACCCCTCCACTTT. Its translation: CASSQEDRDSPLHF.

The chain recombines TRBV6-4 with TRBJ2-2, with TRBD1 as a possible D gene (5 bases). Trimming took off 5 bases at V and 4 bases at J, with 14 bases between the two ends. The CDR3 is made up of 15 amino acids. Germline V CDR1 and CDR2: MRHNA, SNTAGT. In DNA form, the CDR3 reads TGTGCCAGCAGTCCAGGGCCATGGGGCACCGGGGAGCTGTTTTTT. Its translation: CASSPGPWGTGELFF.

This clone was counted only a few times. The CDR3 DNA is TGTGCCAGCAGTGGGACAGGGGAAAACTATGGCTACACCTTC. Its protein is CASSGTGENYGYTF. The rearrangement uses TRBV27 and TRBJ1-2, with TRBD1 matching 10 bases. Trimming removed 5 bases from V and 2 bases from J; junction bases left unmatched: 2. This CDR3 is 14 amino acids long. Looked up from germline, CDR1 is MNHEY and CDR2 is SMNVEV (reference sequence).

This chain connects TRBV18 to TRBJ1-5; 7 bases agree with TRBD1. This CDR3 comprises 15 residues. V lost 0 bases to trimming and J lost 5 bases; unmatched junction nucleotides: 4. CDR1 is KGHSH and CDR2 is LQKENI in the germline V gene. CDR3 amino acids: CASSPPGDSHQPQHF. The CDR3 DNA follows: TGTGCCAGCTCACCACCTGGGGACAGCCATCAGCCCCAGCATTTT.

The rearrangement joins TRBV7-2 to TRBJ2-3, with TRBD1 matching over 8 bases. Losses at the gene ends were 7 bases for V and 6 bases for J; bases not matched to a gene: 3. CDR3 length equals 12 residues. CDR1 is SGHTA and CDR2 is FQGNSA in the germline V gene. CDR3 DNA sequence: TGTGCCAGCAACGACAGGGGCGATACGCAGTATTTT. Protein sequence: CASNDRGDTQYF.

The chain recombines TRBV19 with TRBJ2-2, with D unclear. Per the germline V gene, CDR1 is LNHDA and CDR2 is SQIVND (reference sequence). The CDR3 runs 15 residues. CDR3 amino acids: CASSPIFSNTGELFF. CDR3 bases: TGTGCTTCGAGTCCGATATTTTCGAACACCGGGGAGCTGTTTTTT.

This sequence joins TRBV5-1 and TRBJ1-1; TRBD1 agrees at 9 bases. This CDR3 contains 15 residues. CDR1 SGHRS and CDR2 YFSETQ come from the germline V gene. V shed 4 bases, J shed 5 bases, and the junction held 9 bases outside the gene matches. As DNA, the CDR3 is TGCGCCAGCAGCGGAACGGGGACAGGGCGGACTGAAGCTTTCTTT. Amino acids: CASSGTGTGRTEAFF.

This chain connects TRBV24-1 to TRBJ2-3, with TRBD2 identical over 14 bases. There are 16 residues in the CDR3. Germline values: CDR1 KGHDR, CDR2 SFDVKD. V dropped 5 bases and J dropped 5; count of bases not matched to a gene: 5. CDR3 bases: TGTGCCACCAGTGCCTCGGGACTAGCGGGAGAAGATACGCAGTATTTT. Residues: CATSASGLAGEDTQYF.